A single sample is the source of the 12 T cell receptor beta chains below, sequenced in a study of HIV-infected patients and healthy controls. About 480 ng RNA was reverse transcribed with alpha and beta constant-region primers. Using multiplexing indices, alpha and beta chain libraries were generated apart by chain-specific third strand synthesis. MiXCR, run by TCRdb on the 5' RACE reads, gives a single entry per CDR3 protein. The table has some 7,400 distinct CDR3 sequences, roughly 6.3% seen once; the top ten hold 20% to 25%. Follow-up blood was drawn about 14 weeks, roughly three months, after antiretroviral therapy began. The repertoire came from unfractionated whole blood and reflected all unsorted peripheral T cells. The sequencing here drew on blood, taken during antiretroviral therapy. The origin of the receptors is an adult with HIV infection.

By share of the sample, this clonotype is medium-sized. This beta chain came through as a stray read in a library set up for alpha chains, and its size says little. This sequence joins TRBV27 and TRBJ2-7; a weak D match, TRBD2 (5 bases). V dropped 0 bases and J dropped 2 bases, with 14 bases sitting between them. This CDR3 has 16 residues. Looked up from germline, CDR1 is MNHEY and CDR2 is SMNVEV (reference sequence). The chain's CDR3 is CASSLSPVGVTYEQYF. The CDR3 bases are TGTGCCAGCAGTTTATCCCCCGTCGGGGTTACCTACGAGCAGTACTTC.

There are many counts of this clonotype. This beta chain appears as a stray read in a library generated for alpha chains; its size is not informative. The V and J genes are TRBV7-3 and TRBJ2-5, with D maybe TRBD1 (6 bases). CDR1 is SGHTA, CDR2 FQGTGA, per germline. The CDR3 has 13 residues. Trimming took 4 bases from V and 5 from J, leaving 11 bases between them. The CDR3 is CASSSGAGETQYF. CDR3 nucleotides: TGTGCCAGCAGCTCAGGGGCCGGGGAGACCCAGTACTTC.

This clonotype was counted at least ten times. A library prepared for alpha chains yielded this beta chain as an off-target read; its size is of little meaning. The J gene is TRBJ2-7, the V gene TRBV5-1, with a tentative D call TRBD1 (6 bases). Germline CDR1 SGHRS, CDR2 YFSETQ. CDR3 length equals 15 residues. V shed 4 bases and J shed 3 bases, with 17 bases lying between them. DNA for the CDR3: TGCGCCAGCAGCCCATTCCGGGACACCTACTACGAGCAGTACTTC. Protein product: CASSPFRDTYYEQYF.

This clonotype was observed a few times. The library was built for alpha chains, so this beta chain is an off-target read and its size means little. The chain has TRBV28 and TRBJ2-7, with TRBD1 as a possible D gene (5 bases). This CDR3 has 15 residues. Germline V gene data show CDR1 as MDHEN and CDR2 as SYDVKM. Trimming stripped 4 bases from V and 5 bases from J, with 18 bases between. The CDR3 DNA follows: TGTGCCAGCAGTTGGTCCCCAAGCAGGGTACACGAGCAGTACTTC. The encoded protein is CASSWSPSRVHEQYF.

Regarding this clonotype: This beta chain is a stray sequence in a library constructed for alpha chains; its clone size is not meaningful. The rearrangement links TRBV18 to TRBJ2-1; 8 nucleotides agree with TRBD2. This CDR3 comprises 17 residues. Per the germline V gene, CDR1 is KGHSH and CDR2 is LQKENI. Germline trimming cut 0 bases from V and 5 bases from J; bases unmatched to any gene: 9. The CDR3 DNA sequence: TGTGCCAGCTCACCACCCTCGGCGCGGGAGGACGACAATGAGCAGTTCTTC. As protein: CASSPPSAREDDNEQFF.

In regard to this clonotype: This beta chain is an off-target read within a library intended for alpha chains, so its frequency means little. V usage is TRBV6-5 and J usage is TRBJ2-1, with TRBD2 as a possible D gene (5 bases). Per germline, CDR1 MNHEY and CDR2 SVGAGI. The CDR3 extends over 12 amino acids. V lost 7 bases to trimming and J lost 6 bases, with 10 bases between them. CDR3 nucleotides: TGTGCCAGCATTGGCGGAGGCAATGAGCAGTTCTTC. It encodes CASIGGGNEQFF.

This clonotype was recorded at least ten times. This beta chain represents an off-target read in a library built for alpha chains; its size is of limited meaning. This rearrangement joins TRBV29-1 to TRBJ1-1; D is undetermined. V shed 7 bases and J shed 7 bases, with 13 bases lying between them. The length of the CDR3 is 11 residues. CDR1 is SQVTM, CDR2 ANQGSEA, per germline. The CDR3 DNA follows: TGCAGCGATACCGGACGGGATGAAGCTTTCTTT. Translated: CSDTGRDEAFF.

The table lists this clonotype with many counts. This beta chain is a stray sequence in a library constructed for alpha chains; its clone size is not meaningful. The chain combines TRBV7-3 with TRBJ2-1; 16 bases are a match to TRBD2. CDR1 and CDR2 from the germline V gene are SGHTA and FQGTGA. J lost 5 bases, V lost 5 bases, and 12 bases had no gene match. The CDR3 length is 19 residues. For the CDR3, the DNA is TGTGCCAGCAGCCCGGGACTAGCGGGAGGGCCATGGTACCACAATGAGCAGTTCTTC. This encodes CASSPGLAGGPWYHNEQFF.

About this clonotype itself: A much larger clonotype is one base distant, so this may be a read error. Because this beta chain is a stray read in a library intended to capture alpha chains, its abundance should not be given much weight. This rearrangement joins TRBV7-6 to TRBJ1-1; 7 nucleotides line up with TRBD1. The length of the CDR3 is 14 residues. V shed 4 bases and J 5 bases; nucleotides not matched to a gene: 7. Looked up from germline, CDR1 is SGHVS and CDR2 is FNYEAQ. The CDR3 loop is CASSSGQLGTEAFF. The CDR3 DNA reads as TGTGCCAGCAGCTCGGGACAGCTGGGGACTGAAGCTTTCTTT.

About this clonotype: For a library built for alpha chains, this beta chain is a stray read; little rests on its size. CDR3 in amino acids: CASSAPGAYTEAFF. The CDR3, as DNA: TGTGCCAGCAGTGCGCCCGGAGCCTACACTGAAGCTTTCTTT. The chain recombines TRBV6-5 with TRBJ1-1; D unclear. Germline CDR1 reads MNHEY; CDR2 reads SVGAGI. The length of the CDR3 is 14 residues. V lost 5 bases and J 3 bases, leaving 13 bases between the germline ends.

In this sample, this clonotype turned up many times. This beta chain is off target for a library built for alpha chains, so its abundance means little. CDR3 loop: CASSLGQNNSPLHF. The CDR3 DNA sequence: TGTGCCAGCAGCTTGGGCCAGAATAATTCACCCCTCCACTTT. The chain combines TRBV5-6 with TRBJ1-6; D is ambiguous. Germline-derived CDR1 and CDR2 are SGHDT and YYEEEE. The V gene lost 0 bases and the J gene lost 5 bases, with 6 bases spanning the gap. The CDR3 runs to 14 residues.

Sample share makes this clonotype medium-sized. The size of this beta chain means little, since it is a stray read in a library made for alpha chains. The chain recombines TRBV5-1 with TRBJ2-6; 8 nucleotides line up with TRBD1. Trimming took 1 base from V and 4 from J; bases not matched to a gene: 7. Germline CDR1 is SGHRS and CDR2 is YFSETQ. The CDR3 contains 17 residues. The CDR3 sequence: CASSLNAGGGGANVLTF. CDR3 nucleotide sequence: TGCGCCAGCAGCTTGAATGCAGGGGGCGGAGGGGCCAACGTCCTGACTTTC.